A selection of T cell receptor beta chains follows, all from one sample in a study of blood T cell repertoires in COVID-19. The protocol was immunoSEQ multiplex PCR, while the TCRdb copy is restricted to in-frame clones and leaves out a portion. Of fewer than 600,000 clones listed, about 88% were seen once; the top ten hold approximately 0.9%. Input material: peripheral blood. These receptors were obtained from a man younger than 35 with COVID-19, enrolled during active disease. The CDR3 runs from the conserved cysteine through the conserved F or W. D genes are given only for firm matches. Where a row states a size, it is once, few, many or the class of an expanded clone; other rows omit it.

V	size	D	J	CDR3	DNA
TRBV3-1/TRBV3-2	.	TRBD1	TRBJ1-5	CASSQYPSGAGGNQPQHF	TGTGCCAGCAGCCAATATCCCTCCGGGGCAGGGGGGAATCAGCCCCAGCATTTT
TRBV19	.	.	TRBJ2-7	CASSNGQGLYEQYF	TGTGCCAGTAGTAACGGACAAGGGCTCTACGAGCAGTACTTC
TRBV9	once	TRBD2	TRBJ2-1	CASSAVLAGVNEQFF	TGTGCCAGCAGCGCCGTACTAGCGGGAGTAAATGAGCAGTTCTTC
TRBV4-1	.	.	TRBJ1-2	CASAAAWSEYGYTF	TGCGCCAGTGCGGCAGCCTGGTCAGAGTATGGCTACACCTTC
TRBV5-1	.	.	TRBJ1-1	CASSLGTLLNTEAFF	TGCGCCAGCAGCCTGGGGACTCTCCTGAACACTGAAGCTTTCTTT
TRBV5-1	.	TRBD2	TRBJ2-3	CASSLRAGAGDTQYF	TGCGCCAGCAGCTTGAGAGCGGGGGCGGGAGATACGCAGTATTTT
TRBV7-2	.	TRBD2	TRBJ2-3	CASSHTSGATDTQYF	TGTGCCAGCAGCCATACTAGCGGGGCTACAGATACGCAGTATTTT
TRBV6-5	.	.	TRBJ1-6	CASSFVYNSPLHF	TGTGCCAGCAGTTTCGTCTATAATTCACCCCTCCACTTT
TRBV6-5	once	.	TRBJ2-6	CASSTGGLGANVLTF	TGTGCCAGCAGTACCGGGGGGCTCGGGGCCAACGTCCTGACTTTC
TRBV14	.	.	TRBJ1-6	CASSQDQAPNSPLHF	TGTGCCAGCAGCCAAGATCAAGCCCCTAATTCACCCCTCCACTTT
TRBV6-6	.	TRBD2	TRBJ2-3	CASSRLGLAGGLSTDTQYF	TGTGCCAGCAGCCGACTGGGACTAGCGGGAGGCCTTAGCACAGATACGCAGTATTTT
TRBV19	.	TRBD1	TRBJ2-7	CASSIVGQSSYEQYF	TGTGCCAGTAGTATAGTGGGACAGAGCTCCTACGAGCAGTACTTC
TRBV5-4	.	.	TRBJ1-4	CASSAGGRNEKLFF	TGTGCCAGCAGCGCCGGGGGAAGGAATGAAAAACTGTTTTTT
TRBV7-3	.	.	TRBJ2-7	CASSLTDSYEQYF	TGTGCCAGCAGCTTAACGGACAGCTACGAGCAGTACTTC
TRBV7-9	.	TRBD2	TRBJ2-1	CASFSPGTTYNEQFF	TGTGCCAGCTTTAGCCCCGGGACTACCTACAATGAGCAGTTCTTC
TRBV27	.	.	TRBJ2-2	CASSLFYTGELFF	TGTGCCAGCAGTTTATTCTACACCGGGGAGCTGTTTTTT
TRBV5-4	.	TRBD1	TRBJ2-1	CASSQGQGVGNEQFF	TGTGCCAGCAGCCAGGGACAGGGGGTAGGCAATGAGCAGTTCTTC
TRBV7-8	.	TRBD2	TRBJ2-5	CASSLGTSGGSQYF	TGTGCCAGCAGCCTCGGGACTAGCGGAGGTAGCCAGTACTTC
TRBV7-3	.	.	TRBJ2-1	CASSLTGGPYNEQFF	TGTGCCAGCAGCTTAACTGGAGGGCCCTACAATGAGCAGTTCTTC
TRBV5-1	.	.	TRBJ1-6	CASSLDTGHNSPLHF	TGCGCCAGCAGCTTGGATACAGGACATAATTCACCCCTCCACTTT
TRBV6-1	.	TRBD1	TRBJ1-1	CASSEGTGETEAFF	TGTGCCAGCAGCGAAGGGACAGGGGAGACTGAAGCTTTCTTT
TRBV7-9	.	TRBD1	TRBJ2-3	CASSSGQGGGTDTQYF	TGTGCCAGCAGCTCTGGACAGGGAGGCGGCACAGATACGCAGTATTTT
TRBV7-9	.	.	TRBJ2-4	CASSSHPTEAKNIQYF	TGTGCCAGCAGCTCGCACCCGACAGAGGCCAAAAACATTCAGTACTTC
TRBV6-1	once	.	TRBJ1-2	CASSERGGGYTF	TGTGCCAGCAGTGAAAGGGGAGGAGGCTACACCTTC
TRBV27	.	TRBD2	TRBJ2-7	CASSFGLAGNEQYF	TGTGCCAGCAGTTTTGGGCTAGCGGGGAACGAGCAGTACTTC
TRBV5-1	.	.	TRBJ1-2	CASSVDRTNYGYTF	TGCGCCAGCAGTGTTGACAGGACTAACTATGGCTACACCTTC
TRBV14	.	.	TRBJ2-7	CASSQGVWGGSYEQYF	TGTGCCAGCAGCCAAGGGGTTTGGGGCGGATCCTACGAGCAGTACTTC
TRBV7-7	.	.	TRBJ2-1	CASSVDRSSYNEQFF	TGTGCCAGCAGCGTAGACAGGAGCTCCTACAATGAGCAGTTCTTC
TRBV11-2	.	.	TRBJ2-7	CASSNSGTRYEQYF	TGTGCCAGCAGCAACTCCGGGACACGCTACGAGCAGTACTTC
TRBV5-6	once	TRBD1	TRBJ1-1	CASSLEDRDNTEAFF	TGTGCCAGCAGCTTGGAGGACAGGGATAACACTGAAGCTTTCTTT
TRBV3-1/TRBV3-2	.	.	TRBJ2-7	CASSQRSYYEQYF	TGTGCCAGCAGCCAACGTAGTTACTACGAGCAGTACTTC
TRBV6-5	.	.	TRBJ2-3	CASRRTGTDTQYF	TGTGCCAGCAGAAGGACAGGCACAGATACGCAGTATTTT
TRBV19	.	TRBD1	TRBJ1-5	CASSISAGGDQPQHF	TGTGCCAGTAGTATCTCGGCAGGGGGCGATCAGCCCCAGCATTTT
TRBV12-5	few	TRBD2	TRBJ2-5	CASGTSGGAAETQYF	TGTGCTAGTGGGACTAGCGGGGGGGCCGCGGAGACCCAGTACTTC
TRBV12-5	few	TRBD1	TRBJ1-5	CASATERGHNQPQHF	TGTGCTAGTGCCACCGAAAGGGGGCACAATCAGCCCCAGCATTTT
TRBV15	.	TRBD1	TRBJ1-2	CATSRVPGGGAQGYTF	TGTGCCACCAGCAGAGTACCGGGAGGGGGCGCGCAGGGCTACACCTTC
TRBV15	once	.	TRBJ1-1	CATSRDGREAFF	TGTGCCACCAGCAGAGATGGGAGGGAAGCTTTCTTT
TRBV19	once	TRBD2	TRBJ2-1	CASSILGGVWTSRIRNEQFF	TGTGCCAGTAGTATTCTTGGGGGGGTGTGGACGAGCAGGATTCGCAATGAGCAGTTCTTC
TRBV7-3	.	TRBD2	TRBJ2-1	CASSLWGTSANEQFF	TGTGCCAGCAGCCTATGGGGGACTAGCGCCAATGAGCAGTTCTTC
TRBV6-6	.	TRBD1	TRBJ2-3	CASSYSGPGGAETQYF	TGTGCCAGCAGTTACTCAGGGCCAGGGGGCGCGGAGACGCAGTATTTT